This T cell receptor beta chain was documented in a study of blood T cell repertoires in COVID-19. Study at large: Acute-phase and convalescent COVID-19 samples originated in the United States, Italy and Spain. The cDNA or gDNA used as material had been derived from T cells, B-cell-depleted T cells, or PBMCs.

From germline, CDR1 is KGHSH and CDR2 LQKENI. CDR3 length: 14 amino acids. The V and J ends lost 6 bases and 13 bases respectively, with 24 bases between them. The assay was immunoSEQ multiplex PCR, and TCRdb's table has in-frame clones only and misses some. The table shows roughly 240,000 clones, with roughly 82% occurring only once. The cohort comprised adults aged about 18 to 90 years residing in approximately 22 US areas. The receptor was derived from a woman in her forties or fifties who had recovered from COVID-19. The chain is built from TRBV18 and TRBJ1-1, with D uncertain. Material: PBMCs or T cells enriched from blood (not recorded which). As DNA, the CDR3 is TGTGCCAGCTCCCCCCGACAAGACGCTCAAAAAGTTTTCTTT. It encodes CASSPRQDAQKVFF.